The T cell receptor (beta chain) described here comes from a study of blood T cell repertoires in COVID-19. Whole-study context: In each case, the material was cDNA or gDNA derived from T cells, B-cell-depleted T cells, or PBMCs.

Trimming took 2 bases from V and 0 from J; bases not matched to a gene: 2. There are 16 residues in the CDR3. Germline V CDR1 and CDR2: MNHEY, SVGEGT. Per the original methods: How many nucleated cells were present was estimated from reference gene primer amplification. Clones were read by immunoSEQ multiplex PCR, and TCRdb kept only the in-frame ones, dropping some. V, J and clone size derive from that table, while D and trimming were established from the DNA sequence. There are 120,000 or so clones in the sample; more than 75% occur only once, and about 7.3% lies in the top ten. The sequence came from a middle-aged man with acute or convalescent COVID-19. The genes are TRBV6-2 or TRBV6-3 and TRBJ2-7; 12 bases are a match to TRBD2. Sample: peripheral blood. The CDR3, as DNA: TGTGCCAGCAGTTACGGACTAGCGGGGAGCTCCTACGAGCAGTACTTC. Amino acids: CASSYGLAGSSYEQYF.